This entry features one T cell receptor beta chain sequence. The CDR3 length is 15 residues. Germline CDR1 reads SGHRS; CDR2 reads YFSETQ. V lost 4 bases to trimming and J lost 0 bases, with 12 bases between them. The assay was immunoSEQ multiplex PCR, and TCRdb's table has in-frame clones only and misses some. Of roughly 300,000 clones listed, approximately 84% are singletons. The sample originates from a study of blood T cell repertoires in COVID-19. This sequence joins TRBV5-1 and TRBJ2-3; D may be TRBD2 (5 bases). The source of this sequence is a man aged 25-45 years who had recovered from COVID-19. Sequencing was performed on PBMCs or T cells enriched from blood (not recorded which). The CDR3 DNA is TGCGCCAGCAGCCCGAGGGTCGCGAGCACAGATACGCAGTATTTT. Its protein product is CASSPRVASTDTQYF.